This T cell receptor beta chain was obtained from a study of blood T cell repertoires in COVID-19 (dated by TCRdb to the early 2020s). At the level of the whole study: Collaborator samples came from the United States, Italy and Spain and covered acute and convalescent phases of COVID-19. The prospective study material was composed of cDNA or gDNA derived from T cells, B-cell-depleted T cells, or PBMCs. The dataset comprised deeply sampled blood TCRbeta repertoires from subjects exposed to, actively infected with, or recovered from COVID-19. A freely available public database, intended as a resource for researchers studying the immune response to SARS-CoV-2, is where the repertoires were released. Samples were obtained from the ongoing ImmuneRACE study (first 160 participants) and from 1,254 subjects provided by 6 global collaborators. The sample metadata nearly always contained a de-identified subject ID, COVID-19 status, age in years and sex. Where available, HLA class I and class II types were obtained from metadata supplied by the sample provider rather than from assay-based typing. Paper-wide results and their limitations: How much clinical and demographic metadata was included differed by source and by participant, and the metadata was provided uncurated.

Collaborating institutions collected whole blood in K2EDTA tubes following their own protocols. For TCRbeta analysis, collaborator samples were shipped as frozen whole blood, as isolated PBMCs, or as DNA extracted from either sample type. The immunoSEQ Assay, a bias-controlled multiplex PCR, was used to amplify TCRbeta CDR3 regions from genomic DNA. Concerning the study's data processing: The number of nucleated cells in each sample was estimated by amplification of reference gene primers within the assay. Sequence reads were collapsed and filtered to measure the absolute abundance of every unique TCRbeta CDR3 rearrangement. Productive Simpson clonality was computed per sample as the square root of Simpson's diversity index over productive rearrangements. TCRdb re-hosts the immuneACCESS table, in-frame sequences only. Its copies lack some clones; in the studies checked, an unresolved V gene accounts for under half of them, and the cause for the rest is not known. Clone size and the V and J calls come from that table; the DNA yielded D and trimming. The sample table records about 140,000 clones; around three quarters of these occur just once. In total, the top ten clones hold roughly 15% of the sample.

Notes on this clone: Its cognate antigen has yet to be identified. The record has no base qualities; no much larger clone is one base away.

The CDR3 contains 15 residues, cysteine and phenylalanine counted. Just CDR3 DNA is preserved here, 45 bases in frame from base 1. The germline V gene encodes CDR1 LNHNV and CDR2 YYDKDF (reference sequence). V sheds 1 base and J sheds 2 bases, leaving 8 bases between their ends. This chain joins TRBV15 to TRBJ1-4; 5 matching bases give a weak D call of TRBD1. The sample comprised peripheral blood. The origin of this receptor is a man aged 50 or older with acute or convalescent COVID-19. The bases are TGTGCCACCAGCAGAGCAACAGGTACTAATGAAAAACTGTTTTTT. This translates into CATSRATGTNEKLFF.